These 26 T cell receptor beta chains share one sample of origin, sequenced in a study of early T cells in non-severe SARS-CoV-2 infection (dated by TCRdb to the early 2020s). The library was built by means of 5' RACE. The sample was run on a NextSeq 500. TCRdb trimmed public reads at Q25 via fastp, called clones via MiXCR and kept in-frame beta chains. Each entry merges the rows of one CDR3 protein and shows their most common DNA and genes. Here the sample has tens of thousands of distinct CDR3 sequences; 7% to 10% occur a single time. The ten largest make up 4.2% of the sample. Specimen: whole blood. All receptors derive from an adult who was a healthcare worker with PCR-confirmed SARS-CoV-2 infection or an uninfected control (not recorded which).

The chain recombines TRBV29-1 with TRBJ2-1, with no clear D. CDR1 is SQVTM, CDR2 ANQGSEA, per germline. CDR3 size: 12 residues. Trimming took 5 bases from V and 8 from J, leaving 13 bases between them. CDR3 sequence (DNA): TGCAGCGTTAACCATGGGGTATATGAGCAGTTCTTC. Its translation: CSVNHGVYEQFF.

In this sample, this clonotype turned up many times. The chain combines TRBV3-1 with TRBJ2-3; 11 nucleotides align to TRBD2. Germline trimming cut 2 bases from V and 5 bases from J; bases unmatched to any gene: 6. Germline CDR1 LGHDT, CDR2 YNNKEL (reference sequence). CDR3 length equals 16 residues. CDR3 coding DNA: TGTGCCAGCAGCCAAAGTTTAGCGGGGGGGCGAGATACGCAGTATTTT. As protein: CASSQSLAGGRDTQYF.

This clonotype was recorded many times. The rearrangement links TRBV6-1 to TRBJ2-7, with D maybe TRBD2 (6 bases). From germline, CDR1 is MNHNS and CDR2 SASEGT. The CDR3 covers 17 residues. The V gene lost 4 bases and the J gene lost 0 bases, with 19 bases spanning the gap. CDR3 bases: TGTGCCAGCAGTGGCCTAGGACTACAGTTCAGCTCCTACGAGCAGTACTTC. Residues: CASSGLGLQFSSYEQYF.

This clonotype has at least ten counts. The rearrangement uses TRBV30 and TRBJ2-7, with 9 bases matching TRBD1. The CDR3 covers 14 residues. The V segment lost 0 bases and the J segment 6 bases; nucleotides outside the gene matches: 6. The germline gives CDR1 GTSNPN, CDR2 SVGIG (reference sequence). The CDR3 bases are TGTGCCTGGAGTGTACTGGGACAGGGTGGCGAGCAGTACTTC. Amino acid sequence: CAWSVLGQGGEQYF.

This clonotype was counted a few times. The chain combines TRBV10-3 with TRBJ2-7, with a weak D call TRBD1 (5 bases). V dropped 6 bases and J dropped 2 bases, with 5 bases sitting between them. There are 11 residues in the CDR3. CDR1 and CDR2 (germline): ENHRY, SYGVKD. DNA of the CDR3: TGTGCCATCAGGACAGCCTACGAGCAGTACTTC. Its protein is CAIRTAYEQYF.

The rearrangement links TRBV5-1 to TRBJ1-1; 7 positions agree with TRBD1. Germline V gene lookup returns CDR1 SGHRS and CDR2 YFSETQ. The CDR3 extends over 13 amino acids. V trimming: 4 bases; J trimming: 11 bases; junction bases outside the gene matches: 11. CDR3 loop: CASSLRGGVQAFF. The CDR3 DNA is TGCGCCAGCAGCCTCAGAGGGGGCGTCCAGGCTTTCTTT.

The chain is built from TRBV12-5 and TRBJ2-2, with TRBD1 as a possible D gene (6 bases). V was clipped by 4 bases and J by 0 bases, with 9 bases between them. Per the germline V gene, CDR1 is LGHNT and CDR2 is FRNRAP. This CDR3 comprises 15 residues. CDR3 coding DNA: TGTGCTAGTGGTTCGGGACACCCGAACACCGGGGAGCTGTTTTTT. Translating gives CASGSGHPNTGELFF.

The J gene is TRBJ1-2, the V gene TRBV5-1, with 7 bases identical to TRBD1. Per the germline V gene, CDR1 is SGHRS and CDR2 is YFSETQ. The junction had 7 bases not matched to a gene; V was cut back by 0 bases and J by 5 bases. CDR3 length equals 15 residues. CDR3 sequence reads: CASSLEGGQAYGYTF. CDR3 bases: TGCGCCAGCAGCTTGGAGGGAGGACAGGCGTATGGCTACACCTTC.

This clonotype occurred many times. The J gene is TRBJ2-3, the V gene TRBV6-2 or TRBV6-3; D might be TRBD1 (5 bases). Germline-derived CDR1 and CDR2 are MNHEY and SVGEGT. The ends were cut back, 6 bases at V and 1 base at J, with 14 bases in the middle. CDR3 length: 15 residues. CDR3 in DNA: TGTGCCAGCAGCGACCAGGGTGGAGGCACAGATACGCAGTATTTT. Translated: CASSDQGGGTDTQYF.

This clonotype was seen ten or more times. The CDR3 loop reads CATSDGQGDEKLFF. CDR3 sequence (DNA): TGTGCCACCAGTGACGGACAGGGGGATGAAAAACTGTTTTTT. The rearrangement joins TRBV24-1 to TRBJ1-4, with TRBD1 matching over 10 bases. Germline CDR1 reads KGHDR; CDR2 reads SFDVKD. The CDR3 covers 14 residues. J lost 6 bases, V lost 4 bases, and 1 base had no gene match.

This clonotype occurred a few times. The V and J genes are TRBV14 and TRBJ1-6; unclear D gene. The V end was cut by 0 bases, the J end by 9 bases, with 18 bases between. From germline, CDR1 is SGHDN and CDR2 FVKESK. The CDR3 covers 17 residues. The CDR3 nucleotides are TGTGCCAGCAGCCAAGATAGCTATCGGTCAGGCCGTTCACCCCTCCACTTT. Protein sequence: CASSQDSYRSGRSPLHF.

This clonotype showed up many times. V and J are TRBV7-3 and TRBJ2-2; D gene uncertain. Trimming took 0 bases from V and 4 from J, leaving 6 bases between them. CDR3 length equals 14 residues. Germline loops: CDR1 SGHTA, CDR2 FQGTGA. CDR3: CASSLTSTTGELFF. The CDR3 DNA sequence: TGTGCCAGCAGCTTAACCAGCACCACCGGGGAGCTGTTTTTT.

The rearrangement links TRBV30 to TRBJ1-1; possibly TRBD1 for D (5 bases). CDR3 length: 14 amino acids. Germline CDR1 reads GTSNPN; CDR2 reads SVGIG (reference sequence). V gave up 0 bases and J gave up 3 bases, with 11 bases separating them. The CDR3 nucleotides read TGTGCCTGGAGTGTACCCAGGGAACACACTGAAGCTTTCTTT. Encoded protein: CAWSVPREHTEAFF.

This sequence joins TRBV6-1 and TRBJ2-7, with D possibly TRBD1 on 5 matching bases. The CDR3 runs to 12 residues. With 8 bases removed from V and 0 bases from J, the gap between germline ends came to 8 bases. Germline loops: CDR1 MNHNS, CDR2 SASEGT. The CDR3 DNA reads TGTGCCAGCGGACAAGTCTCCTACGAGCAGTACTTC. Amino acid sequence: CASGQVSYEQYF.

In this sample, this clonotype turned up many times. The chain couples TRBV12-3 or TRBV12-4 to TRBJ1-1; tentatively, D is TRBD1 (5 bases). This CDR3 spans 13 amino acids. V lost 6 bases and J 0 bases, leaving 8 bases between the germline ends. The CDR3 loop is CASSSGVNTEAFF. CDR3 in DNA: TGTGCCAGCAGCTCGGGGGTGAACACTGAAGCTTTCTTT.

The J gene is TRBJ1-4, the V gene TRBV14; 7 bases match TRBD1. Germline V CDR1 and CDR2: SGHDN, FVKESK. Trimming took 0 bases from V and 1 from J; bases not matched to a gene: 2. The CDR3 loop spans 16 amino acids. The DNA for the CDR3 is TGTGCCAGCAGCCAAGAGACAGGGCGAACTAATGAAAAACTGTTTTTT. It is translated as CASSQETGRTNEKLFF.

This clonotype was seen repeatedly, ten times or more. V is TRBV20-1 and J is TRBJ2-7; 8 positions match TRBD2. The CDR3 has 14 amino acids. The J segment lost 6 bases and the V segment lost 4 bases, leaving 11 bases of the junction unmatched. The germline gives CDR1 DFQATT, CDR2 SNEGSKA (reference sequence). In nucleotides, the CDR3 is TGCAGTGCTACCATTCTAAGCGGGAGCTCCGAGCAGTACTTC. Amino acid sequence: CSATILSGSSEQYF.

The genes are TRBV11-2 and TRBJ2-5; TRBD2 matches at 8 bases. The CDR3 sequence is 16 residues long. Unmatched junction bases numbered 12, after V lost 5 bases and J lost 4 bases. Germline CDR1 and CDR2: SGHAT and FQNNGV. CDR3 DNA sequence: TGTGCCAGCAGCCCGGGACTAGGCGGGAGAACAGAGACCCAGTACTTC. The encoded protein is CASSPGLGGRTETQYF.

In its sample, this clonotype was seen many times. CDR3 nucleotide sequence: TGCAGCGTTGCCACGCCGAACACCGGGGAGCTGTTTTTT. Its protein is CSVATPNTGELFF. This chain links TRBV29-1 with TRBJ2-2; no clear D. Germline V gene data show CDR1 as SQVTM and CDR2 as ANQGSEA. This CDR3 has 13 residues. V lost 4 bases to trimming and J lost 0 bases, with 6 bases between them.

V is TRBV7-2 and J is TRBJ1-6; D remains unclear. Germline V gene sequence: CDR1 SGHTA, CDR2 FQGNSA. The CDR3 spans 15 residues. Trimming removed 5 bases from V and 5 bases from J, with 13 bases in between. The CDR3 sequence: CASSLFQAHNSPLHF. The CDR3 DNA follows: TGTGCCAGCAGCCTCTTCCAGGCTCATAATTCACCCCTCCACTTT.

This clonotype was observed many times. An end of the junction does not agree with germline; a read error may underlie this. This chain connects TRBV14 to TRBJ2-3; 9 positions match TRBD2. The CDR3 has 12 amino acids. Germline V gives CDR1 SGHDN, CDR2 FVKESK. Written as DNA, the CDR3 is TGTGCCAGCAGCTTTACTAGCGGGTGGCTGCATTTT. This sequence encodes CASSFTSGWLHF.

The J gene is TRBJ2-2, the V gene TRBV3-1, with D unresolved. The germline V gene encodes CDR1 LGHDT and CDR2 YNNKEL (reference sequence). V was clipped by 3 bases and J by 1 base, with 3 bases between them. The CDR3 runs to 13 residues. The DNA for the CDR3 is TGTGCCAGCAGCCACCTGAACACCGGGGAGCTGTTTTTT. Protein sequence: CASSHLNTGELFF. The complete variable domain, with remaining parts taken from reference TRBV3-1 and TRBJ2-2, reads DTAVSQTPKYLVTQMGNDKSIKCEQNLGHDTMYWYKQDSKKFLKIMFSYNNKELIINETVPNRFSPKSPDKAHLNLHINSLELGDSAVYFCASSHLNTGELFFGEGSRLTVL.

The rearrangement uses TRBV5-6 and TRBJ2-1; no firm D call. The CDR3 consists of 16 residues. Germline V gene sequence: CDR1 SGHDT, CDR2 YYEEEE. Trimming cost V 0 bases and J 0 bases, with 10 bases left between them. CDR3 loop: CASSLALRGSYNEQFF. Here the CDR3 DNA reads TGTGCCAGCAGCTTGGCCTTGCGTGGCTCCTACAATGAGCAGTTCTTC.

At least ten counts were recorded for this clonotype. As DNA, the CDR3 is TGTGCCAGCAGCCGACTAGCGGGCTATCAATACGAGCAGTACTTC. It encodes CASSRLAGYQYEQYF. The V gene is TRBV7-2, the J gene TRBJ2-7, with 10 bases that match TRBD2. V was clipped by 5 bases and J by 4 bases; unmatched bases: 8. The CDR3 consists of 15 residues. Per the germline V gene, CDR1 is SGHTA and CDR2 is FQGNSA.

This clonotype appeared many times. The J gene is TRBJ1-1, the V gene TRBV19; D is ambiguous. Germline CDR1 reads LNHDA; CDR2 reads SQIVND (reference sequence). Trimming took off 6 bases at V and 3 bases at J, with 5 bases between the two ends. The CDR3 runs to 11 residues. The CDR3 reads CASRTHTEAFF. The DNA of the CDR3 is TGTGCCAGTAGAACACACACTGAAGCTTTCTTT.

This clonotype was recorded many times. This chain's CDR3 is CASREPCGNQPQHF. The CDR3 DNA is TGTGCCAGCAGGGAACCTTGCGGCAATCAGCCCCAGCATTTT. The V call is TRBV21-1, the J call TRBJ1-5. TRBV21-1 is deemed a pseudogene. This CDR3 has 14 amino acids.